This TCR beta chain was found in a study of blood T cell repertoires in COVID-19. The wider study: Researchers got acute and convalescent COVID-19 samples from the United States, Italy and Spain. Sources were T cells, B-cell-depleted T cells, or PBMCs; the material itself was cDNA or gDNA.

Original handling: The authors estimated nucleated cell counts from reference gene primer amplification. TCRdb's copy holds only in-frame clones and misses some; the assay was immunoSEQ multiplex PCR. V, J and clone size derive from that table, while D and trimming were established from the DNA sequence. Here the sample spans just over 150,000 clones, 80% to 90% being singletons. This sequence originates from a woman in her 70s with acute or convalescent COVID-19. The sequenced material came from peripheral blood.

The CDR3 sequence: CASSRGRGEGYTF. The CDR3 DNA is TGTGCCAGCAGCCGAGGCAGGGGCGAGGGCTACACCTTC. The V and J genes are TRBV6-4 and TRBJ1-2; TRBD1 is a possible D gene (6 bases). The germline gives CDR1 MRHNA, CDR2 SNTAGT. This CDR3 has 13 residues. The germline V and J ends were trimmed by 6 bases and 8 bases, with 16 bases remaining between them.